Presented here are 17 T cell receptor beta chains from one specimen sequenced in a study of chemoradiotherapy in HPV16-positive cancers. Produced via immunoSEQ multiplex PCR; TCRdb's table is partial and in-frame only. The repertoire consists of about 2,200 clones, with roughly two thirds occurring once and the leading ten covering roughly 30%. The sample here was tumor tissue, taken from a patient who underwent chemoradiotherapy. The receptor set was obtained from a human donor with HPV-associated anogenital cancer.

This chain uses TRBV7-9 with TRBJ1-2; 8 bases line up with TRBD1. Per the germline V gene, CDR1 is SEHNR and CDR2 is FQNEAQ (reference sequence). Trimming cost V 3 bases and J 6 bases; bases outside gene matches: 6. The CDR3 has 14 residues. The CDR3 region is CASSLAQGADGYTF. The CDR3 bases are TGTGCCAGCAGCTTGGCTCAGGGGGCGGATGGCTACACCTTC.

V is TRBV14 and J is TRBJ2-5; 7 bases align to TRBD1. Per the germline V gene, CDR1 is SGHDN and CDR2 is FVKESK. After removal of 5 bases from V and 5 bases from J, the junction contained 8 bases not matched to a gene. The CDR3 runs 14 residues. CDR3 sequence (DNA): TGTGCCAGCAGCTTACAGGGGCTCCGGGAGACCCAGTACTTC. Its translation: CASSLQGLRETQYF.

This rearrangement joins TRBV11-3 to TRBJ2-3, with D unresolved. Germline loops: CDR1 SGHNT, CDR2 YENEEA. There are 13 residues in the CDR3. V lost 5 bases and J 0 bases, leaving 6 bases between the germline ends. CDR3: CASSGQSTDTQYF. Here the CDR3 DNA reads TGTGCCAGCAGCGGCCAGAGCACAGATACGCAGTATTTT.

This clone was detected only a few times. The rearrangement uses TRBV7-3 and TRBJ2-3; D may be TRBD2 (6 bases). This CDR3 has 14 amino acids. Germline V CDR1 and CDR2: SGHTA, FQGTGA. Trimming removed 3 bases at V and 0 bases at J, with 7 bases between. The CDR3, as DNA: TGTGCCAGCAGCTTTGGGGGGAGCACAGATACGCAGTATTTT. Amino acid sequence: CASSFGGSTDTQYF.

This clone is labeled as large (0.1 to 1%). DNA of the CDR3: TGTGCCAGCAGCCCCCAGAGCTCCTACGAGCAGTACTTC. This translates into CASSPQSSYEQYF. This rearrangement joins TRBV9 to TRBJ2-7; D is uncertain. The length of the CDR3 is 13 residues. V was trimmed by 4 bases and J by 0 bases, leaving 8 bases between them. Germline values: CDR1 SGDLS, CDR2 YYNGEE.

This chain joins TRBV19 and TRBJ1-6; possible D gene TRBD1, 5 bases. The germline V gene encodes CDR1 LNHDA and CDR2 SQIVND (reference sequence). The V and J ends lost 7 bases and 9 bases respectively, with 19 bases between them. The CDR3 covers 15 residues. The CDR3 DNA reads TGTGCCAGTACTGATAGACGCGGCAGGGCTTCACCCCTCCACTTT. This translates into CASTDRRGRASPLHF.

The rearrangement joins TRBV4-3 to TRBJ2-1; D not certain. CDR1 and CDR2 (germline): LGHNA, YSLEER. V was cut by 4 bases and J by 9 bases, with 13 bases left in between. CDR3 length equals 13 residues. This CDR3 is CASSRRRHGEQFF. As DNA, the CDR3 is TGCGCCAGCAGCCGCCGGAGACATGGTGAGCAGTTCTTC.

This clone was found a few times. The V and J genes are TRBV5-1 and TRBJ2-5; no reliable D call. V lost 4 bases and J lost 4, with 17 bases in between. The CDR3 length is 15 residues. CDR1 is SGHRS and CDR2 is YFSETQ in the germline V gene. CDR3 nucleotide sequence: TGCGCCAGCAGCATCGACTCAGGTTCAGGAGAGACCCAGTACTTC. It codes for CASSIDSGSGETQYF.

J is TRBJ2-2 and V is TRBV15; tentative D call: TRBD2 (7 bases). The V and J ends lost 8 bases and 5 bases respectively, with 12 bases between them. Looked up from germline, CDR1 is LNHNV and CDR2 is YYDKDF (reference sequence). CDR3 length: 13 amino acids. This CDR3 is CATEGRGTGELFF. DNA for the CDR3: TGTGCCACCGAGGGGAGGGGGACCGGGGAGCTGTTTTTT.

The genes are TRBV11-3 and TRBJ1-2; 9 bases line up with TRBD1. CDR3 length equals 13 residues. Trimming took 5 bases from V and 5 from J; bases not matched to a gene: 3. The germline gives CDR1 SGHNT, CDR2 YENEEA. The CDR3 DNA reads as TGTGCCAGCAGCACACAGGGGGCATATGGCTACACCTTC. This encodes CASSTQGAYGYTF.

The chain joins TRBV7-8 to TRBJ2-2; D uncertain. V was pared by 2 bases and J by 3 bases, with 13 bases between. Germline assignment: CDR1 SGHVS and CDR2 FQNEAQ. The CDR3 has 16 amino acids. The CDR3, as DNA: TGTGCCAGCAGCTTATTGTATAGGACGGACACCGGGGAGCTGTTTTTT. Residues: CASSLLYRTDTGELFF.

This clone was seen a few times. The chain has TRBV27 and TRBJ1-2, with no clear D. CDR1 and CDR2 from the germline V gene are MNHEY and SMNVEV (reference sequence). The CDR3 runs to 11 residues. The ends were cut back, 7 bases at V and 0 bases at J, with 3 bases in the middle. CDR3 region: CASKTNYGYTF. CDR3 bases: TGTGCCAGCAAGACTAACTATGGCTACACCTTC.

The CDR3 sequence: CASSIHGTGDGYTF. The CDR3 coding sequence is TGTGCCAGCAGCATTCACGGGACAGGAGATGGCTACACCTTC. The chain is built from TRBV7-2 and TRBJ1-2; TRBD1 matches at 8 bases. Trimming at V came to 5 bases and at J to 6 bases, leaving 8 bases not matched to a gene. This CDR3 is built from 14 residues. Per germline, CDR1 SGHTA and CDR2 FQGNSA.

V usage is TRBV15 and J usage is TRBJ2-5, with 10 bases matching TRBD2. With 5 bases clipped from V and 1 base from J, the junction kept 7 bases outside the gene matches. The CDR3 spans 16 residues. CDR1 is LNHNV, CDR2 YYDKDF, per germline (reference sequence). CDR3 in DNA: TGTGCCACCAGCGGAGGACTAGCGGCCTTCCAAGAGACCCAGTACTTC. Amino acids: CATSGGLAAFQETQYF.

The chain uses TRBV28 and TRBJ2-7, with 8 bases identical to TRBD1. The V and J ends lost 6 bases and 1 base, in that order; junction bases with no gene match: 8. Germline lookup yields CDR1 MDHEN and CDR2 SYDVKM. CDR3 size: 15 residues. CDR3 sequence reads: CASRSWTGTSYEQYF. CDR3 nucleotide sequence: TGTGCCAGCAGGTCCTGGACAGGGACTTCCTACGAGCAGTACTTC.

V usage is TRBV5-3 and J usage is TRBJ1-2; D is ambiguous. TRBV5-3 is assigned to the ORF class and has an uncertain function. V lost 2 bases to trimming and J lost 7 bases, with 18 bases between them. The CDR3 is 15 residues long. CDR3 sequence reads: CARSFYGERDRGYTF. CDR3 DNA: TGTGCCAGAAGCTTCTACGGGGAGAGGGATCGTGGCTACACCTTC.

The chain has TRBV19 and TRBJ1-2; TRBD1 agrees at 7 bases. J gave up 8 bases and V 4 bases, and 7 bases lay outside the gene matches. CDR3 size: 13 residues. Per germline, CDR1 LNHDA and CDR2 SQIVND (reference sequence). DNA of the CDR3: TGTGCCAGTAGTAGGACAGGCCCCTTGGGCTACACCTTC. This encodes CASSRTGPLGYTF.